A few counts support the clone carrying this T cell receptor beta chain. Method: immunoSEQ multiplex PCR; TCRdb's copy keeps in-frame clones and lacks some. The sample has fewer than 300,000 clones, roughly 85% seen once. This specimen belongs to a study of blood T cell repertoires in COVID-19. This CDR3 region has 16 residues. Looked up from germline, CDR1 is ENHRY and CDR2 is SYGVKD. The V gene end was trimmed by 4 bases and the J gene end by 6 bases; junction bases not matched to a gene: 2. Sequenced input: peripheral blood. V and J are TRBV10-3 and TRBJ2-2, with 16 bases that match TRBD2. The source of this sequence is a young woman with acute or convalescent COVID-19. CDR3 region: CAISGGTSGRAGELFF. The CDR3 DNA reads TGTGCCATCAGTGGTGGGACTAGCGGGAGGGCCGGGGAGCTGTTTTTT.